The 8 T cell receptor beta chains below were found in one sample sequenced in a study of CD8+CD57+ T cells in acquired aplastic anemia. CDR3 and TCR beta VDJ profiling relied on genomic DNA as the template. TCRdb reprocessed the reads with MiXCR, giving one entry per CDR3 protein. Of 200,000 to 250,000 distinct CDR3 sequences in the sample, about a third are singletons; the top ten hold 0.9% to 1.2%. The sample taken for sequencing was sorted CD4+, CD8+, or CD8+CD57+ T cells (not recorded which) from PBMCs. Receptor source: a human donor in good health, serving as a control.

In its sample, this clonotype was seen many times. The CDR3 is CASSYGYQPQHF. The CDR3, as DNA: TGTGCCAGCAGTTACGGTTATCAGCCCCAGCATTTT. The chain recombines TRBV6-6 with TRBJ1-5; no definite D call. CDR1 is MNHNY and CDR2 is SVGAGI in the germline V gene (reference sequence). The V gene lost 2 bases and the J gene lost 5 bases, with 4 bases spanning the gap. This CDR3 comprises 12 residues.

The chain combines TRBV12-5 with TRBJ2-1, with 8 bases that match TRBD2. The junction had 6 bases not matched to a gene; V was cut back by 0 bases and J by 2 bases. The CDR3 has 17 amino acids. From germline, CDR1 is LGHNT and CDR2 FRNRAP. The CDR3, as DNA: TGTGCTAGTGGTTTGGTCCTGGGCGGGGGGCCCTACAATGAGCAGTTCTTC. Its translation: CASGLVLGGGPYNEQFF.

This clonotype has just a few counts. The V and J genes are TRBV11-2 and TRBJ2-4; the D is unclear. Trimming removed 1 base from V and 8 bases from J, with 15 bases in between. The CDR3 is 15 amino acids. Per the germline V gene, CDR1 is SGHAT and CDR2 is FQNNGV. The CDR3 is CASSLGANWRDIQYF. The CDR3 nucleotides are TGTGCCAGCAGCTTAGGGGCCAACTGGCGAGACATTCAGTACTTC.

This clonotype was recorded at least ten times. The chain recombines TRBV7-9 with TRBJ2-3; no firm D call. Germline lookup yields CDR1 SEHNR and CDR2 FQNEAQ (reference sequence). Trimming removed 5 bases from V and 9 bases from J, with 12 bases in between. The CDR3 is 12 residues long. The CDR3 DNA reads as TGTGCCAGCAGCCAAAAGATGAGAACGCAGTATTTT. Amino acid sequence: CASSQKMRTQYF. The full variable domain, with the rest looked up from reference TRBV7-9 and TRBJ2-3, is DTGVSQNPRHKITKRGQNVTFRCDPISEHNRLYWYRQTLGQGPEFLTYFQNEAQLEKSRLLSDRFSAERPKGSFSTLEIQRTEQGDSAMYLCASSQKMRTQYFGPGTRLTVL.

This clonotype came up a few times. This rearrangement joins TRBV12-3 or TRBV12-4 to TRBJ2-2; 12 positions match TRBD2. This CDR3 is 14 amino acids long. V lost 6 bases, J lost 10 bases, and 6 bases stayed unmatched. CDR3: CASSRGLAGSELFF. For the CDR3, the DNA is TGTGCCAGCAGCCGAGGACTAGCGGGATCGGAGCTGTTTTTT.

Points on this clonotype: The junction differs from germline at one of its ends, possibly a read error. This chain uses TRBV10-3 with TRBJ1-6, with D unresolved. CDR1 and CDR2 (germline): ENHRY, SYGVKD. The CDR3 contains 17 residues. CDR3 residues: CASSRHGPHRVNSPLHF. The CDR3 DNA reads TGTGCCAGCAGTCGTCACGGGCCTCACCGGGTTAATTCACCCCTCCACTTT.

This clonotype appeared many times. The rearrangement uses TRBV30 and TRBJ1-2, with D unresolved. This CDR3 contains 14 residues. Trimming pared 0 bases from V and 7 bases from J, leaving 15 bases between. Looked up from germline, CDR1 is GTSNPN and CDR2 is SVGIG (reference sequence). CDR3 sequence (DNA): TGTGCCTGGAGTGTGGTGGCGCCCGTGAGTGGCTACACCTTC. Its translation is CAWSVVAPVSGYTF.

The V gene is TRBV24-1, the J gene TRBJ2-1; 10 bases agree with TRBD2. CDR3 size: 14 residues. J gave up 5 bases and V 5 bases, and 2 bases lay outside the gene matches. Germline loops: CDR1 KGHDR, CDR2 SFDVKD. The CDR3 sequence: CATSVAGGHNEQFF. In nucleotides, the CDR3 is TGTGCCACCAGTGTAGCGGGAGGCCACAATGAGCAGTTCTTC.